Listed below are T cell receptor beta chains from one sample, sequenced in a study of monozygotic twins with cystic fibrosis. TCRdb's copy holds only in-frame clones and misses some; the assay was immunoSEQ multiplex PCR. The sample lists around 25,000 clones; roughly 96% were seen once. The sample was blood. These receptors all come from a girl aged 2-15 years with cystic fibrosis. CDR3s include the opening cysteine and the closing phenylalanine or tryptophan. A D gene is named only where the DNA matches it firmly. Size is stated for part of the rows, as once, few or many counts, or as a class when the clone is expanded.

>TRBV6-4|-|19|TRBJ2-1|-
CASSDSFSSGPSSYNEQFF
TGTGCCAGCAGTGACTCGTTTTCTTCGGGGCCGAGCTCCTACAATGAGCAGTTCTTC
>TRBV27|-|13|TRBJ2-2|-
CASSLIGVGELFF
TGTGCCAGCAGTTTAATAGGGGTCGGGGAGCTGTTTTTT
>TRBV10-1|-|15|TRBJ2-7|-
CASSPGLTRPYEQYF
TGCGCCAGCAGCCCGGGACTCACACGCCCCTACGAGCAGTACTTC
>TRBV14|-|13|TRBJ2-7|-
CASSPSRGYEQYF
TGTGCCAGCAGCCCCTCACGAGGGTACGAGCAGTACTTC
>TRBV6-5|once|11|TRBJ2-5|TRBD2
CASSHSGREYF
TGTGCCAGCAGTCACAGCGGGAGGGAGTACTTC
>TRBV29-1|-|13|TRBJ2-7|-
CSVEDRASYEQYF
TGCAGCGTTGAAGATCGCGCCTCCTACGAGCAGTACTTC
>TRBV19|-|18|TRBJ2-1|TRBD2
CASSHKALGLAGHNEQFF
TGTGCCAGTAGCCATAAGGCGTTGGGACTAGCGGGTCACAATGAGCAGTTCTTC
>TRBV15|-|16|TRBJ1-2|TRBD1
CATSRGGTESTYGYTF
TGTGCCACCAGCAGAGGGGGGACAGAGAGTACCTATGGCTACACCTTC
>TRBV19|-|14|TRBJ2-3|-
CASKGSFGSDTQYF
TGTGCCAGTAAAGGAAGCTTTGGTTCAGATACGCAGTATTTT
>TRBV4-1|-|15|TRBJ2-5|-
CASSHPPSGLETQYF
TGCGCCAGCAGCCACCCACCCTCAGGGTTAGAGACCCAGTACTTC
>TRBV28|-|17|TRBJ2-2|TRBD2
CASSRLAGPANTGELFF
TGTGCCAGCAGTCGACTAGCGGGACCCGCGAACACCGGGGAGCTGTTTTTT
>TRBV6-5|-|13|TRBJ2-2|-
CASSYTPSGELFF
TGTGCCAGCAGTTACACCCCTTCCGGGGAGCTGTTTTTT
>TRBV25-1|-|14|TRBJ2-5|-
CASSDVGREETQYF
TGTGCCAGCAGTGACGTAGGCAGAGAAGAGACCCAGTACTTC
>TRBV6-1|-|14|TRBJ2-7|-
CASSEAVVGREQYF
TGTGCCAGCAGTGAAGCGGTCGTGGGACGCGAGCAGTACTTC
>TRBV9|-|15|TRBJ1-2|-
CASSSPEKGSYGYTF
TGTGCCAGCAGCTCCCCTGAGAAGGGTAGCTATGGCTACACCTTC